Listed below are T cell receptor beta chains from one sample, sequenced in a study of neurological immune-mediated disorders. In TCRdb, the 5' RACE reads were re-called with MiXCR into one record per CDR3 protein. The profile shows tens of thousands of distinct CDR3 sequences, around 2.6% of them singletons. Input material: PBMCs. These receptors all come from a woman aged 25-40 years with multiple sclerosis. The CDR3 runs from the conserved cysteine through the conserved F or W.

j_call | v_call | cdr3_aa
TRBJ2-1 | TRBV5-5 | CASRLTPGISSYNEQFF
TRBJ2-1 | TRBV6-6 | CASSYSWGAEQFF
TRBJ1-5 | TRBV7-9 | CASSWGGNKTQNF
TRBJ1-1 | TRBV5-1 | CASSWGQNTEAFF
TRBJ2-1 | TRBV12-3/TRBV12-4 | CASSTLTHNEQFF
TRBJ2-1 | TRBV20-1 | CSARSLAGGFLYNEQFF
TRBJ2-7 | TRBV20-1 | CSASRDTSYEQYF
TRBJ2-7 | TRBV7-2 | CASSPSRSGRTYEQYF
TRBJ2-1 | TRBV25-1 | CASSVGAVNEQFF
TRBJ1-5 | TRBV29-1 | CSVAQGARDQPQHF
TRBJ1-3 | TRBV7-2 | CASSLGAGYGNTIYF
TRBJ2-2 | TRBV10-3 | CAISGSPGVATRRDNTGELFF
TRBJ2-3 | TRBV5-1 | CASSFGGAGGEDTQYF
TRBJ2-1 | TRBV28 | CASRVDNEQFF
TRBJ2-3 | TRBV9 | CASSAGTTSSTDTQYF
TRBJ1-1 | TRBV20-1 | CSARDRDSTEAFF
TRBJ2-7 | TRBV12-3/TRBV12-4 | CASSPIEGAEQYF
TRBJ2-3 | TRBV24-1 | CATSDGTDTQYF
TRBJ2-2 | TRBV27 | CASSLSTGELFF
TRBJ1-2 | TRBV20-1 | CSARDGPDGYTF
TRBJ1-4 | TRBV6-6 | CASSYSDRGGGKLFF
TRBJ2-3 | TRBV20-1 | CSALFGGFTDTQYF